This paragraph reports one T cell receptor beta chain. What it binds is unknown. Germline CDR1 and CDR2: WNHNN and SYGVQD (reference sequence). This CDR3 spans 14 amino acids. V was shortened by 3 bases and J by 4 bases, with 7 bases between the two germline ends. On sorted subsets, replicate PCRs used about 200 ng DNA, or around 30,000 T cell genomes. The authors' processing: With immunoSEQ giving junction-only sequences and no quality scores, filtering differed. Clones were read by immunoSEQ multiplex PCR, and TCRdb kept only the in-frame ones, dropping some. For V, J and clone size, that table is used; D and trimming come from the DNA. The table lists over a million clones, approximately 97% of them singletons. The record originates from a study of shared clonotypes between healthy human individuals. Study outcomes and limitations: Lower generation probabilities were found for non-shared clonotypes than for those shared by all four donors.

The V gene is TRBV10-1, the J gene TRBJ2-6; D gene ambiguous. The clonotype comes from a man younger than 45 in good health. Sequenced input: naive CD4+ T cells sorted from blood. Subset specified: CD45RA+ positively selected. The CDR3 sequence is CASSDGSGANVLTF. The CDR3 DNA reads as TGCGCCAGCAGTGATGGTTCCGGGGCCAACGTCCTGACTTTC.